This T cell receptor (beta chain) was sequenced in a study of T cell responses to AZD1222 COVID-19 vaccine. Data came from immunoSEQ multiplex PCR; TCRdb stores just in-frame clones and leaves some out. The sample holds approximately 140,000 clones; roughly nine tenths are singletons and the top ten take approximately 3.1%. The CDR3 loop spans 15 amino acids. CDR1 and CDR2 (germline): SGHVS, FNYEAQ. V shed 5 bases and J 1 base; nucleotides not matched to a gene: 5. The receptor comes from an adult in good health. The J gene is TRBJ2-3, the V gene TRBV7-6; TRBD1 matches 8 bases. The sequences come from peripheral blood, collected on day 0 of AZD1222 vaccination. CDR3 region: CASSIKTGGTDTQYF. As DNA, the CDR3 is TGTGCCAGCAGCATAAAGACAGGGGGCACAGATACGCAGTATTTT.